The clone carrying this TCR beta chain was detected many times. What it binds is not known. This sample is drawn from a study of T cells after yellow fever vaccination. MiXCR, applied by TCRdb to the 5' RACE reads, yields one record per CDR3 protein. The sample lists around 590,000 distinct CDR3 sequences; 9% to 15% were seen once. Overall study results and limits: Some clonotypes, a small share, were shared between CD4 and CD8 compartments. At less than 97% for CD4 and approximately 88% for CD8, most primary-vaccination clones showed up again after the booster.

V was shortened by 1 base and J by 0 bases, with 9 bases between the two germline ends. CDR1 and CDR2 from the germline V gene are GTSNPN and SVGIG (reference sequence). This CDR3 has 15 residues. V and J are TRBV30 and TRBJ1-4; D is ambiguous. The clonotype was recovered from a man under 40 who received the YFV17D yellow fever vaccine. Sequences were derived from PBMCs, sampled on the day of the yellow fever booster vaccination. CDR3 protein: CAWSGILATNEKLFF. The DNA of the CDR3 is TGTGCCTGGAGTGGGATACTTGCAACTAATGAAAAACTGTTTTTT.